This paragraph reports one TCR beta chain. The data are from a study of blood T cell repertoires in COVID-19. Germline lookup yields CDR1 SQVTM and CDR2 ANQGSEA. The V segment lost 5 bases and the J segment 6 bases; nucleotides outside the gene matches: 2. This CDR3 spans 12 amino acids. Authors' processing steps: Estimated nucleated cell counts came from reference gene primer amplification. Only in-frame clones appear in the TCRdb table, and some are missing; sequencing was by immunoSEQ multiplex PCR. The DNA was the basis for D and trimming; V, J and clone size are from that table. The table lists some 320,000 clones, around 86% of them singletons, with approximately 5.5% in the top ten.

The chain combines TRBV29-1 with TRBJ1-2, with TRBD1 matching over 11 bases. This receptor was obtained from a man between 60 and 75 years old who had recovered from COVID-19. What was sequenced was PBMCs or T cells enriched from blood (not recorded which). CDR3 region: CSVPDRGHGYTF. Written as DNA, the CDR3 is TGCAGCGTTCCGGACAGGGGGCATGGCTACACCTTC.